This TCR beta chain was captured by sequencing in a study of OX40 agonist ivuxolimab in advanced cancers. Regarding this clone: Its antigen is not identified.

Generated by immunoSEQ multiplex PCR, the TCRdb table keeps only in-frame clones and is missing some. The table shows approximately 120,000 clones, with 92% occurring only once. The study, taken as a whole, reports: Among expanded peripheral T cells, antigen specificity went undetermined.

Trimming pared 8 bases from V and 1 base from J, leaving 18 bases between. The CDR3 is 16 residues long. Germline loops: CDR1 MDHEN, CDR2 SYDVKM. V gene TRBV28 combines with J gene TRBJ1-5, with a weak D call TRBD1 (5 bases). The material was CD4+ or CD8+ T cells sorted from blood, obtained in a trial of the OX40 agonist ivuxolimab. This TCR came from an adult with an advanced solid tumor such as melanoma, head and neck, liver or kidney cancer. The CDR3 sequence: CASDPLRGSSNQPQHF. Here the CDR3 DNA reads TGTGCCAGCGACCCTCTACGGGGGTCAAGCAATCAGCCCCAGCATTTT.